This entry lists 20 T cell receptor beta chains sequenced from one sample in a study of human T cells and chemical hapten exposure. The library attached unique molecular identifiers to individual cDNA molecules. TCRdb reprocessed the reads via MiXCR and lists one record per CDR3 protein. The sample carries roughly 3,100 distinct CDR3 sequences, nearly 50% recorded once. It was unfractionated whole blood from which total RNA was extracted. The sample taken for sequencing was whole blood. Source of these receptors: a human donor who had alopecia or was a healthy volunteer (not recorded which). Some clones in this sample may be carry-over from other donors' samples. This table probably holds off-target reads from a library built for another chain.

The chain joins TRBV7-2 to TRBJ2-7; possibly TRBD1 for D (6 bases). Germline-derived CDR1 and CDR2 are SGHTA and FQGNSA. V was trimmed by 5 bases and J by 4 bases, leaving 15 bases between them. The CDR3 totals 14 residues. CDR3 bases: TGTGCCAGCAGCCCGGGACGCACAGGGTACGAGCAGTACTTC. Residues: CASSPGRTGYEQYF. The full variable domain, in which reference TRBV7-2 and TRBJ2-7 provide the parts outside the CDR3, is GAGVSQSPSNKVTEKGKDVELRCDPISGHTALYWYRQSLGQGLEFLIYFQGNSAPDKSGLPSDRFSAERTGGSVSTLTIQRTQQEDSAVYLCASSPGRTGYEQYFGPGTRLTVT.

CDR3 region: CASTSWGTGVDEQYF. Written as DNA, the CDR3 is TGTGCCAGCACCAGTTGGGGGACAGGGGTTGACGAGCAGTACTTC. The rearrangement links TRBV6-1 to TRBJ2-7; 10 nucleotides match TRBD1. CDR3 length: 15 residues. J was trimmed by 5 bases and V by 7 bases; bases with no gene match: 11. The germline V gene encodes CDR1 MNHNS and CDR2 SASEGT.

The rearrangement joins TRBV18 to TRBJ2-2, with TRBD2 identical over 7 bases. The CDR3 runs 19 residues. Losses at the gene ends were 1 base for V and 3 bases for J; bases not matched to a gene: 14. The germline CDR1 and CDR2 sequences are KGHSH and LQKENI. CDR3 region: CASSPRDYLLAADTGELFF. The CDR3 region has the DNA TGTGCCAGCTCACCACGGGACTACCTCTTGGCGGCGGACACCGGGGAGCTGTTTTTT.

CDR3 residues: CASSLGIDTEAFF. For the CDR3, the DNA is TGTGCCAGCAGCTTGGGTATAGACACTGAAGCTTTCTTT. The rearrangement links TRBV7-2 to TRBJ1-1; D unclear. This CDR3 region has 13 residues. The germline V and J ends were trimmed by 3 bases and 3 bases, with 8 bases remaining between them. Germline CDR1 is SGHTA and CDR2 is FQGNSA.

CDR3 protein: CASSVLTGALVETQYF. CDR3 nucleotides: TGTGCCAGCAGCGTCCTGACAGGGGCTTTAGTGGAGACCCAGTACTTC. V and J are TRBV9 and TRBJ2-5; 8 positions match TRBD1. The CDR3 totals 16 residues. Trimming removed 2 bases from V and 5 bases from J; junction bases left unmatched: 11. CDR1 is SGDLS and CDR2 is YYNGEE in the germline V gene. The full variable domain, completed using reference TRBV9 and TRBJ2-5, is DSGVTQTPKHLITATGQRVTLRCSPRSGDLSVYWYQQSLDQGLQFLIQYYNGEERAKGNILERFSAQQFPDLHSELNLSSLELGDSALYFCASSVLTGALVETQYFGPGTRLLVL.

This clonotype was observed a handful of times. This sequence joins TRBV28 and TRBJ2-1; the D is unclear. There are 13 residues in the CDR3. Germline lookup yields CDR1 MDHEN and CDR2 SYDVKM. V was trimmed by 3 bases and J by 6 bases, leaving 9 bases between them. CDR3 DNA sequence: TGTGCCAGCAGTTTTGGAGTGCGCAATGAGCAGTTCTTC. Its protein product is CASSFGVRNEQFF.

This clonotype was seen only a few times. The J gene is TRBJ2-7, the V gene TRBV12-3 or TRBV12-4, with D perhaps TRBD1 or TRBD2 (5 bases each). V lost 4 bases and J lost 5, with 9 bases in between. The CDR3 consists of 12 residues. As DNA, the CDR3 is TGTGCCAGCAGTTCCTTGGGGGACGAGCAGTACTTC. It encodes CASSSLGDEQYF.

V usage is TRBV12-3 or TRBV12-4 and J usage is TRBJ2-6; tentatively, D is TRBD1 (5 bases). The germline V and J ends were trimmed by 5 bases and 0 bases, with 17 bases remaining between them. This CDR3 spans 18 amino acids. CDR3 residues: CASSPGQGTPSGANVLTF. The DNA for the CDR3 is TGTGCCAGCAGTCCCGGTCAGGGAACCCCCTCTGGGGCCAACGTCCTGACTTTC.

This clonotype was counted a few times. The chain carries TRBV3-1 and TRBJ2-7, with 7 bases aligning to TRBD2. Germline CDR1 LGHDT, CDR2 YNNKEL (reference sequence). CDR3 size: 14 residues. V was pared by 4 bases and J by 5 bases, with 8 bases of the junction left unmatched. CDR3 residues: CASSRSGTPHEQYF. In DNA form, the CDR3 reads TGTGCCAGCAGCCGAAGCGGGACGCCCCACGAGCAGTACTTC.

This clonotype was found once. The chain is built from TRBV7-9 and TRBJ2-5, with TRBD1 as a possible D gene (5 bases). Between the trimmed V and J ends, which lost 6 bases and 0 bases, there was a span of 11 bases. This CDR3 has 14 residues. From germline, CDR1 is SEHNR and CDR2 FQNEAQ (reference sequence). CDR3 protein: CASRSRQNQETQYF. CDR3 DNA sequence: TGTGCCAGCAGATCCAGACAGAACCAAGAGACCCAGTACTTC.

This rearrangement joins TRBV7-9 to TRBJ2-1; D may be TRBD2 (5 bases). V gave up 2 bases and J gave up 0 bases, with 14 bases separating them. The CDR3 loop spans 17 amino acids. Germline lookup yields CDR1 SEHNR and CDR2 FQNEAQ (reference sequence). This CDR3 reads CASSLRRNTSSYNEQFF. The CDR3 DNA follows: TGTGCCAGCAGCTTACGAAGAAACACTAGCTCCTACAATGAGCAGTTCTTC.

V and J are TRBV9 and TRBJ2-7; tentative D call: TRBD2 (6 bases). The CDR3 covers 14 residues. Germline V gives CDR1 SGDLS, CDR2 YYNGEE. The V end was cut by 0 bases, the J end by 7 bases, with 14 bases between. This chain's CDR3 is CASSVGVAAREQYF. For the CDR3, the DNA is TGTGCCAGCAGCGTAGGGGTAGCGGCAAGGGAGCAGTACTTC.

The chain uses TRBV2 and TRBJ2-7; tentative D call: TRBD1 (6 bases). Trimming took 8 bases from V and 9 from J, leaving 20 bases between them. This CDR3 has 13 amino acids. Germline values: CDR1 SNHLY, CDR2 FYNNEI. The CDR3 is CASGGLPELGQYF. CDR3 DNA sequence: TGTGCCAGCGGGGGCCTCCCCGAGTTGGGGCAGTACTTC.

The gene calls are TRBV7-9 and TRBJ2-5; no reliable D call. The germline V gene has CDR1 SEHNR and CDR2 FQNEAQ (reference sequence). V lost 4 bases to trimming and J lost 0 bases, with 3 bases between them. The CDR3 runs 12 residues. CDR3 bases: TGTGCCAGCAGCTGGTACCAAGAGACCCAGTACTTC. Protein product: CASSWYQETQYF.

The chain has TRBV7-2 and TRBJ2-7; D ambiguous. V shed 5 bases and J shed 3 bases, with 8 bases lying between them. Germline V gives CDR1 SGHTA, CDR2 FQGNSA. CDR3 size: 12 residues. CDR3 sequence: CASSPAIYEQYF. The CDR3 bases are TGTGCCAGCAGCCCCGCCATCTACGAGCAGTACTTC.

The DNA for the CDR3 is TGCAGTGCTAGGGCTTTCGGACTAGCGGGATCCTACAATGAGCAGTTCTTC. As protein: CSARAFGLAGSYNEQFF. This chain joins TRBV20-1 and TRBJ2-1, with 12 bases aligning to TRBD2. This CDR3 has 17 residues. Germline CDR1 is DFQATT and CDR2 is SNEGSKA (reference sequence). J lost 1 base, V lost 3 bases, and 7 bases had no gene match.

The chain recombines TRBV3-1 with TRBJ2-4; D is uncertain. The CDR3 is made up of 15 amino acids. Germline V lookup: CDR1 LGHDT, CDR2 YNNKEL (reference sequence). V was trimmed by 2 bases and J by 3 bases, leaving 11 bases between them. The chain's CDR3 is CASSQSFMGKNIQYF. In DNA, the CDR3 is TGTGCCAGCAGCCAAAGTTTTATGGGCAAAAACATTCAGTACTTC.

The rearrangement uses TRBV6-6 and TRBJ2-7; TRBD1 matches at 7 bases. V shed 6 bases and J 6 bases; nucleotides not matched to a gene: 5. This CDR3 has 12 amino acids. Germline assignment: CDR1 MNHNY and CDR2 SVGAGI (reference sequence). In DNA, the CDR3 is TGTGCCAGCAGCCTGACAGGGCGCGAGCAGTACTTC. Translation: CASSLTGREQYF.

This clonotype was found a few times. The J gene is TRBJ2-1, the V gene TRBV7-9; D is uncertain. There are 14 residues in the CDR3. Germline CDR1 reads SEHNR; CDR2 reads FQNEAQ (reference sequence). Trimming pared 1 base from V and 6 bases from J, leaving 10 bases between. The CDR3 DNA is TGTGCCAGCAGCTTAGAGGTTAAGGGCAATGAGCAGTTCTTC. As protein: CASSLEVKGNEQFF.

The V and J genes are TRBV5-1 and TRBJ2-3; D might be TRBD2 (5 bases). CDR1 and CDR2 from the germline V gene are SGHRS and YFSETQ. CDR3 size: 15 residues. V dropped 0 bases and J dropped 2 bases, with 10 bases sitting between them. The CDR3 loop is CASSLAGRDTDTQYF. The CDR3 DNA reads TGCGCCAGCAGCTTGGCCGGACGGGACACAGATACGCAGTATTTT.